Below are 32 T cell receptor beta chains sequenced from a single sample in a study of human T cells and chemical hapten exposure (dated by TCRdb to the early 2020s). The label giving this sample's time point can be read as: patch test 1, 2 weeks after DPC sensitization. Interpreted using the paper, the treatment or condition label stands for: therapeutic diphenylcyclopropenone sensitization with weekly scalp DPC. Library preparation was by RACE. Sequencing instrument: NextSeq 500. The raw public data were reprocessed by TCRdb itself: fastp quality trimming at Q25, MiXCR clonotype calling, in-frame beta chains only. CDR3 protein sequences are deduplicated, and each keeps its most common genes and DNA. The sample table holds 150,000 or so distinct CDR3 sequences, of which approximately 14% were seen once. 1.5% to 2% of the sample is in the top ten clones. The source was whole blood, collected in connection with sensitization to the hapten diphenylcyclopropenone (DPC). The origin of the receptors is a woman younger than 45 with alopecia areata. Some clones in this sample may be carry-over from other donors' samples.

This clonotype came up many times. The V call is TRBV6-5, the J call TRBJ2-6; no definite D call. Germline V gene sequence: CDR1 MNHEY, CDR2 SVGAGI. With 6 bases removed from V and 0 bases from J, the gap between germline ends came to 15 bases. This CDR3 has 17 residues. Written as DNA, the CDR3 is TGTGCCAGCAGCCGCATCCCAGTTTCCTCTGGGGCCAACGTCCTGACTTTC. This encodes CASSRIPVSSGANVLTF.

This sequence joins TRBV11-2 and TRBJ2-1, with a tentative D call TRBD2 (6 bases). Per germline, CDR1 SGHAT and CDR2 FQNNGV. This CDR3 is 14 amino acids long. Between the trimmed V and J ends, which lost 4 bases and 6 bases, there was a span of 13 bases. CDR3 coding DNA: TGTGCCAGCAGCTCCTTCGGGACTCCCAATGAGCAGTTCTTC. Translated: CASSSFGTPNEQFF.

V and J are TRBV3-1 and TRBJ2-3; 14 bases are a match to TRBD2. The junction had 10 bases not matched to a gene; V was cut back by 4 bases and J by 4 bases. This CDR3 comprises 18 residues. The germline CDR1 and CDR2 sequences are LGHDT and YNNKEL (reference sequence). The CDR3 sequence: CASSPRLAGGMRADTQYF. The CDR3 nucleotides read TGTGCCAGCAGCCCCCGACTAGCGGGGGGGATGAGGGCAGATACGCAGTATTTT.

This clonotype appeared a few times. The V and J genes are TRBV29-1 and TRBJ1-1; D is perhaps TRBD1 (5 bases). Germline V gene lookup returns CDR1 SQVTM and CDR2 ANQGSEA. Trimming stripped 6 bases from V and 6 bases from J, with 14 bases between. The CDR3 runs to 12 residues. The CDR3 sequence is CSVRLGTAEAFF. The CDR3 nucleotides are TGCAGCGTCCGACTAGGGACGGCTGAAGCTTTCTTT.

This clonotype has at least ten counts. The chain carries TRBV29-1 and TRBJ2-7, with TRBD1 matching over 10 bases. V was pared by 4 bases and J by 6 bases, with 12 bases of the junction left unmatched. The germline gives CDR1 SQVTM, CDR2 ANQGSEA. This CDR3 has 15 residues. CDR3 amino acids: CSVGELGQGYSEQYF. In DNA form, the CDR3 reads TGCAGCGTTGGAGAGTTGGGACAGGGGTACTCCGAGCAGTACTTC.

At least ten counts were recorded for this clonotype. The chain recombines TRBV5-4 with TRBJ2-2; 11 bases align to TRBD2. V lost 3 bases, J lost 4 bases, and 2 bases stayed unmatched. The CDR3 sequence is 15 residues long. The germline CDR1 and CDR2 sequences are SGHNT and YYREEE (reference sequence). The DNA for the CDR3 is TGTGCCAGCAGCTCTCTAGCGGGAGGCACCGGGGAGCTGTTTTTT. As protein: CASSSLAGGTGELFF.

This clonotype was counted only a few times. This chain links TRBV2 with TRBJ1-2; weak D call: TRBD1 (6 bases). Per the germline V gene, CDR1 is SNHLY and CDR2 is FYNNEI. Trimming took 2 bases from V and 8 from J, leaving 9 bases between them. The CDR3 spans 12 residues. The CDR3 nucleotides read TGTGCCAGCAGTGAACTCGGGGGCGGCTACACCTTC. This sequence encodes CASSELGGGYTF.

CDR3 region: CSVDGGGFTDTQYF. The DNA for the CDR3 is TGCAGCGTTGACGGCGGGGGGTTCACAGATACGCAGTATTTT. The chain joins TRBV29-1 to TRBJ2-3; TRBD2 aligns across 8 bases. Losses at the gene ends were 3 bases for V and 2 bases for J; bases not matched to a gene: 4. CDR3 size: 14 residues. The germline V gene has CDR1 SQVTM and CDR2 ANQGSEA.

This clonotype appeared a few times. This chain connects TRBV15 to TRBJ2-3; D is unclear. In germline, CDR1 is LNHNV, CDR2 YYDKDF (reference sequence). This CDR3 spans 14 amino acids. V lost 1 base and J 1 base, leaving 6 bases between the germline ends. CDR3 amino acids: CATSRVRGTDTQYF. CDR3 bases: TGTGCCACCAGCAGAGTTAGAGGCACAGATACGCAGTATTTT. Using reference TRBV15 and TRBJ2-3 for the parts outside the CDR3, the full variable domain is DAMVIQNPRYQVTQFGKPVTLSCSQTLNHNVMYWYQQKSSQAPKLLFHYYDKDFNNEADTPDNFQSRRPNTSFCFLDIRSPGLGDTAMYLCATSRVRGTDTQYFGPGTRLTVL.

The gene calls are TRBV7-9 and TRBJ1-2; no definite D call. The ends were cut back, 1 base at V and 3 bases at J, with 12 bases in the middle. CDR1 and CDR2 from the germline V gene are SEHNR and FQNEAQ (reference sequence). The CDR3 is made up of 15 amino acids. CDR3 residues: CASSLEWPGDYGYTF. The CDR3 bases are TGTGCCAGCAGCTTAGAGTGGCCAGGCGACTATGGCTACACCTTC. Full variable domain (remainder filled in from reference TRBV7-9 and TRBJ1-2): DTGVSQNPRHKITKRGQNVTFRCDPISEHNRLYWYRQTLGQGPEFLTYFQNEAQLEKSRLLSDRFSAERPKGSFSTLEIQRTEQGDSAMYLCASSLEWPGDYGYTFGSGTRLTVV.

This clonotype was recorded a few times. The rearrangement uses TRBV5-1 and TRBJ1-1; TRBD1 is a possible D gene (6 bases). Germline V gene data show CDR1 as SGHRS and CDR2 as YFSETQ. CDR3 length: 13 amino acids. Trimming took off 1 base at V and 6 bases at J, with 10 bases between the two ends. CDR3: CASSLTGMPEAFF. CDR3 bases: TGCGCCAGCAGCTTGACAGGGATGCCTGAAGCTTTCTTT.

The V and J genes are TRBV25-1 and TRBJ1-1; no definite D call. V was trimmed by 4 bases and J by 8 bases, leaving 14 bases between them. CDR1 is MGHDK, CDR2 SYGVNS, per germline. The CDR3 loop spans 13 amino acids. The CDR3 coding sequence is TGTGCCAGCAGTGGCAGCGGCGCGGGGGAAGCTTTCTTT. It translates to CASSGSGAGEAFF.

There are many counts of this clonotype. The chain joins TRBV18 to TRBJ2-6; D ambiguous. Germline V CDR1 and CDR2: KGHSH, LQKENI. Trimming shortened V by 1 base and J by 7 bases, and 17 bases separated the two germline ends. CDR3 length equals 17 residues. The CDR3 coding sequence is TGTGCCAGCTCACCACTCCCAGGCACAGTTGATGCCAACGTCCTGACTTTC. Translation gives CASSPLPGTVDANVLTF.

V usage is TRBV4-1 and J usage is TRBJ2-1, with D uncertain. V lost 0 bases, J lost 9 bases, and 18 bases lay in between. The CDR3 covers 16 residues. Germline V gives CDR1 MGHRA, CDR2 YSYEKL. CDR3 nucleotide sequence: TGCGCCAGCAGCCAAGAGCCGGCAGGTCAGTCGGGTGAGCAGTTCTTC. Translated: CASSQEPAGQSGEQFF.

This clonotype showed up just a few times. The chain combines TRBV7-3 with TRBJ2-1, with D possibly matching TRBD2 (5 bases). This CDR3 has 13 amino acids. V gave up 4 bases and J gave up 3 bases, with 7 bases separating them. Looked up from germline, CDR1 is SGHTA and CDR2 is FQGTGA. The CDR3 is CASSSSFYNEQFF. For the CDR3, the DNA is TGTGCCAGCAGCTCTAGCTTCTACAATGAGCAGTTCTTC.

The rearrangement uses TRBV27 and TRBJ1-6; perhaps TRBD1 as D (6 bases). Trimming removed 3 bases from V and 5 bases from J, with 23 bases in between. This CDR3 is built from 19 residues. Per the germline V gene, CDR1 is MNHEY and CDR2 is SMNVEV (reference sequence). DNA for the CDR3: TGTGCCAGCAGTTTTTCGCGCCAGTTGGGGGCGGGTAATAATTCACCCCTCCACTTT. Its translation is CASSFSRQLGAGNNSPLHF.

This clonotype was detected ten times or more. One end of the junction fails to match germline, which may point to a read error. The chain uses TRBV5-1 and TRBJ2-6; TRBD1 or TRBD2 may be the D gene (6 bases each). Germline V gene lookup returns CDR1 SGHRS and CDR2 YFSETQ. This CDR3 spans 15 amino acids. The CDR3 here is CASSLGGTGANVLTF. Here the CDR3 DNA reads TGTGCCAGCAGTTTAGGGGGGACTGGGGCCAACGTCCTGACTTTC.

This clonotype was counted between two and nine times. The chain carries TRBV29-1 and TRBJ2-7; D is unclear. In germline, CDR1 is SQVTM, CDR2 ANQGSEA. The CDR3 covers 12 residues. The V and J ends lost 7 bases and 2 bases respectively, with 12 bases between them. In nucleotides, the CDR3 is TGCAGCGCCAGACGAGACACCTACGAGCAGTACTTC. Its translation is CSARRDTYEQYF.

The chain has TRBV12-3 or TRBV12-4 and TRBJ2-2; D gene unclear. There are 13 residues in the CDR3. Trimming took 7 bases from V and 6 from J, leaving 12 bases between them. Written as DNA, the CDR3 is TGTGCCAGCACCCTACCGGGCTCCGGGGAGCTGTTTTTT. This codes for CASTLPGSGELFF.

As to this clonotype: The junction departs from germline at one end; a sequencing error may be responsible. This chain connects TRBV2 to TRBJ1-1; perhaps TRBD1 as D (6 bases). The CDR3 loop spans 12 amino acids. Germline loops: CDR1 SNHLY, CDR2 FYNNEI. The CDR3 protein is CASGMGATEVFF. As DNA, the CDR3 is TGTGCCAGCGGTATGGGGGCCACTGAAGTTTTCTTT.

J is TRBJ2-2 and V is TRBV29-1; the match to TRBD2 covers 12 bases. V shed 4 bases and J 4 bases; nucleotides not matched to a gene: 4. CDR3 length: 15 amino acids. Germline assignment: CDR1 SQVTM and CDR2 ANQGSEA. The CDR3 DNA reads TGCAGCGTTGGCATGACTAGCGGGGGCACCGGGGAGCTGTTTTTT. As protein: CSVGMTSGGTGELFF.

The genes are TRBV7-9 and TRBJ2-3; possibly TRBD2 for D (6 bases). V gave up 2 bases and J gave up 6 bases, with 15 bases separating them. CDR3 length: 15 amino acids. The V gene's germline CDR1 is SEHNR and CDR2 FQNEAQ (reference sequence). CDR3 DNA: TGTGCCAGCAGCTTACAGGAGCGGGCAATGGATACGCAGTATTTT. Protein: CASSLQERAMDTQYF.

V gene TRBV29-1 combines with J gene TRBJ1-2; perhaps TRBD1 as D (5 bases). The CDR3 is made up of 13 amino acids. The ends were cut back, 2 bases at V and 4 bases at J, with 11 bases in the middle. CDR1 SQVTM and CDR2 ANQGSEA come from the germline V gene. The CDR3 spells CSVESGRSYGYTF. The CDR3 DNA reads as TGCAGCGTTGAATCGGGACGGAGCTATGGCTACACCTTC.

This clonotype appeared a few times. The chain combines TRBV19 with TRBJ2-1, with 9 positions matching TRBD2. The germline V gene encodes CDR1 LNHDA and CDR2 SQIVND (reference sequence). This CDR3 spans 15 amino acids. J lost 4 bases, V lost 8 bases, and 9 bases had no gene match. CDR3 DNA sequence: TGTGCCAGTCGCAGAGCGGGGGGCCAATACAATGAGCAGTTCTTC. Protein product: CASRRAGGQYNEQFF. Combining the CDR3 with reference TRBV19 and TRBJ2-1 gives the whole variable domain DGGITQSPKYLFRKEGQNVTLSCEQNLNHDAMYWYRQDPGQGLRLIYYSQIVNDFQKGDIAEGYSVSREKKESFPLTVTSAQKNPTAFYLCASRRAGGQYNEQFFGPGTRLTVL.

This clonotype occurred many times. The genes are TRBV7-3 and TRBJ1-1; tentative D call: TRBD1 (6 bases). Germline assignment: CDR1 SGHTA and CDR2 FQGTGA. This CDR3 comprises 13 residues. V was cut by 5 bases and J by 6 bases, with 13 bases left in between. CDR3 sequence (DNA): TGTGCCAGCAGCAAAAGGCAGGGGTCTGAAGCTTTCTTT. Encoded protein: CASSKRQGSEAFF.

In this sample, this clonotype turned up a few times. The chain is built from TRBV2 and TRBJ1-1, with D uncertain. V was cut by 6 bases and J by 7 bases, with 18 bases left in between. The V gene's germline CDR1 is SNHLY and CDR2 FYNNEI. The CDR3 consists of 14 residues. DNA for the CDR3: TGTGCCAGCAGCCTCCGATTAGGGTTGGGTGAAGCTTTCTTT. Translation: CASSLRLGLGEAFF.

V usage is TRBV4-1 and J usage is TRBJ2-4, with D unresolved. Looked up from germline, CDR1 is MGHRA and CDR2 is YSYEKL. The length of the CDR3 is 15 residues. The germline V and J ends were trimmed by 1 base and 0 bases, with 7 bases remaining between them. CDR3 DNA sequence: TGCGCCAGCAGCCAAGTGGCCCTAGCCAAAAACATTCAGTACTTC. Protein sequence: CASSQVALAKNIQYF.

In this sample, this clonotype turned up many times. V is TRBV19 and J is TRBJ1-5; 10 bases line up with TRBD1. V lost 3 bases, J lost 3 bases, and 8 bases stayed unmatched. The CDR3 loop spans 17 amino acids. Germline V gene lookup returns CDR1 LNHDA and CDR2 SQIVND (reference sequence). DNA for the CDR3: TGTGCCAGTAGTATTAGGACAGGGGGGAATCACAATCAGCCCCAGCATTTT. Its protein product is CASSIRTGGNHNQPQHF.

This clonotype has more than one count but fewer than ten. The chain couples TRBV6-1 to TRBJ1-1; 8 nucleotides agree with TRBD1. The CDR3 consists of 18 residues. Germline V gene lookup returns CDR1 MNHNS and CDR2 SASEGT. Trimming removed 2 bases from V and 0 bases from J; junction bases left unmatched: 11. The CDR3 protein is CASSEWDRSRTLNTEAFF. The CDR3 nucleotides are TGTGCCAGCAGTGAATGGGACAGGAGCCGGACATTGAACACTGAAGCTTTCTTT.

This clonotype was seen a few times. The V call is TRBV9, the J call TRBJ1-3; possibly TRBD1 for D (5 bases). CDR3 length: 15 residues. Trimming left V 4 bases short and J 0 bases short, with 11 bases between. Germline assignment: CDR1 SGDLS and CDR2 YYNGEE. CDR3 protein: CASSPGASSGNTIYF. The CDR3 DNA sequence: TGTGCCAGCAGCCCTGGGGCCAGCTCTGGAAACACCATATATTTT.

J is TRBJ2-5 and V is TRBV7-9; 12 bases are a match to TRBD1. The CDR3 extends over 14 amino acids. Germline assignment: CDR1 SEHNR and CDR2 FQNEAQ (reference sequence). V trimming: 6 bases; J trimming: 5 bases; junction bases outside the gene matches: 4. The CDR3 region is CASRRDRGLETQYF. CDR3 nucleotide sequence: TGTGCCAGCAGGCGGGACAGGGGGCTGGAGACCCAGTACTTC.

The chain employs TRBV5-6 and TRBJ1-2; D possibly corresponds to TRBD1 (5 bases). Germline V gives CDR1 SGHDT, CDR2 YYEEEE. Trimming shortened V by 4 bases and J by 4 bases, and 14 bases separated the two germline ends. The CDR3 has 14 amino acids. The CDR3 nucleotides are TGTGCCAGCAGCCTCGCTGGGGGTATCTATGGCTACACCTTC. Its protein is CASSLAGGIYGYTF.